This record covers a single T cell receptor beta chain. V gave up 5 bases and J gave up 0 bases; unmatched junction bases: 7. Per the germline V gene, CDR1 is SGHTA and CDR2 is FQGNSA. The CDR3 extends over 16 amino acids. The data belong to a study of Graves' ophthalmopathy and Graves' hyperthyroidism. Excluded were patients with other autoimmune diseases, uncontrolled infections, pregnancy or lactation. The study amplified TCR beta CDR3 regions using RNA transcripts. The authors performed first-round RT-PCR with HTBI primers and then a second-round multiplex PCR. TCRdb re-analysed the multiplex PCR reads in MiXCR, keeping a single row per CDR3 protein. Among over a million distinct CDR3 sequences listed, about 40% were seen once.

The rearrangement links TRBV7-2 to TRBJ2-7; 10 bases align to TRBD1. The sequenced sample consisted of peripheral blood or thyroid tissue (not recorded which). The clonotype originates from an adult man with Graves' hyperthyroidism. The CDR3 reads CASSRPGQGISYEQYF. CDR3 nucleotide sequence: TGTGCCAGCAGCCGACCGGGACAGGGGATCTCCTACGAGCAGTACTTC.